Shown below are 19 T cell receptor beta chains from a single sample sequenced in a study of early T cells in non-severe SARS-CoV-2 infection (dated by TCRdb to about 2021). Libraries were prepared through 5' RACE. Sequencing was carried out with a NextSeq 500. TCRdb reanalyzed the raw reads on its own, using fastp at Q25 for trimming and MiXCR for clone calling, and kept in-frame beta chains. Every entry covers one CDR3 protein and lists the most common genes and DNA from its rows. The sample table lists approximately 74,000 distinct CDR3 sequences, 14% of them with a count of one. The top ten clonotypes cover 10% to 11% of the sample. The sequenced sample consisted of whole blood. These receptors were collected from an adult who was a healthcare worker with PCR-confirmed SARS-CoV-2 infection or an uninfected control (not recorded which).

The rearrangement joins TRBV27 to TRBJ2-4, with 8 bases that match TRBD1. Germline CDR1 reads MNHEY; CDR2 reads SMNVEV (reference sequence). V shed 10 bases, J shed 4 bases, and the junction held 15 bases outside the gene matches. The length of the CDR3 is 16 residues. CDR3 nucleotides: TGTGCCACGCCCCTCCTACCGGGACAGGAAAAAAACATTCAGTACTTC. It translates to CATPLLPGQEKNIQYF.

There are a few counts of this clonotype. This chain connects TRBV2 to TRBJ1-5; D unresolved. The CDR3 loop spans 14 amino acids. V was clipped by 7 bases and J by 0 bases, with 10 bases between them. CDR1 and CDR2 (germline): SNHLY, FYNNEI. The CDR3 DNA reads as TGTGCCAGCAAACAGAGTAATAGCAATCAGCCCCAGCATTTT. Its protein product is CASKQSNSNQPQHF.

V usage is TRBV20-1 and J usage is TRBJ1-4; D perhaps matches TRBD1 (6 bases). This CDR3 contains 16 residues. V was clipped by 0 bases and J by 8 bases, with 19 bases between them. CDR1 and CDR2 (germline): DFQATT, SNEGSKA (reference sequence). The CDR3 here is CSARDWETGRGEKLFF. Here the CDR3 DNA reads TGCAGTGCTAGAGATTGGGAAACAGGGAGAGGGGAAAAACTGTTTTTT.

This chain uses TRBV3-1 with TRBJ2-1; weak D call: TRBD2 (6 bases). V lost 0 bases to trimming and J lost 5 bases, with 11 bases between them. The CDR3 length is 15 residues. Looked up from germline, CDR1 is LGHDT and CDR2 is YNNKEL (reference sequence). DNA for the CDR3: TGTGCCAGCAGCCAAGACAGGGACTTGAACAATGAGCAGTTCTTC. This encodes CASSQDRDLNNEQFF.

V is TRBV7-9 and J is TRBJ2-2; D may match TRBD1 or TRBD2 (5 bases each). The CDR3 loop spans 18 amino acids. Germline-derived CDR1 and CDR2 are SEHNR and FQNEAQ (reference sequence). Trimming removed 3 bases from V and 0 bases from J, with 17 bases in between. CDR3 residues: CASSFRLAGAANTGELFF. Written as DNA, the CDR3 is TGTGCCAGCAGCTTCCGCCTAGCCGGGGCCGCGAACACCGGGGAGCTGTTTTTT.

This clonotype turned up a few times. The rearrangement joins TRBV27 to TRBJ2-7, with D perhaps being TRBD1 or TRBD2 (7 bases each). V shed 6 bases and J shed 7 bases, with 16 bases lying between them. Germline CDR1 reads MNHEY; CDR2 reads SMNVEV (reference sequence). CDR3 length: 13 residues. This CDR3 is CASSRGGAREQYF. DNA of the CDR3: TGTGCCAGCAGCAGGGGGGGGGCGCGTGAGCAGTACTTC.

Only a few counts were recorded for this clonotype. The rearrangement links TRBV29-1 to TRBJ2-6; D perhaps matches TRBD2 (5 bases). V lost 0 bases, J lost 3 bases, and 9 bases lay in between. This CDR3 is built from 15 residues. Germline V gene sequence: CDR1 SQVTM, CDR2 ANQGSEA. CDR3 DNA sequence: TGCAGCGTTGAAGATAACGGGGTTGGGGCCAACGTCCTGACTTTC. Translated: CSVEDNGVGANVLTF.

This clonotype was detected many times. This chain joins TRBV13 and TRBJ1-1; the D gene is possibly TRBD1 (6 bases). Deletions cut 6 bases from V and 1 base from J, with 18 bases between. In germline, CDR1 is PRHDT, CDR2 FYEKMQ (reference sequence). This CDR3 has 16 amino acids. CDR3 region: CASRTPGRGRNTEAFF. CDR3 DNA: TGTGCCAGCAGGACCCCCGGCAGGGGAAGGAACACTGAAGCTTTCTTT.

V gene TRBV9 combines with J gene TRBJ2-3; 15 positions agree with TRBD2. The germline V gene has CDR1 SGDLS and CDR2 YYNGEE. With 4 bases clipped from V and 1 base from J, the junction kept 7 bases outside the gene matches. The CDR3 contains 18 residues. The CDR3 DNA reads TGTGCCAGCAGCCCCCGGACTAGCGGGGGGGCACGCACAGATACGCAGTATTTT. It is translated as CASSPRTSGGARTDTQYF.

This clonotype was counted at least ten times. This sequence joins TRBV5-6 and TRBJ2-5; no definite D call. Germline-derived CDR1 and CDR2 are SGHDT and YYEEEE. Trimming shortened V by 0 bases and J by 5 bases, and 5 bases separated the two germline ends. This CDR3 has 12 residues. The CDR3 is CASSLGLETQYF. CDR3 nucleotides: TGTGCCAGCAGCTTGGGGCTGGAGACCCAGTACTTC.

V is TRBV9 and J is TRBJ1-1; the match to TRBD1 covers 7 bases. CDR3 length: 16 amino acids. Trimming cost V 2 bases and J 3 bases; bases outside gene matches: 10. Germline assignment: CDR1 SGDLS and CDR2 YYNGEE. Here the CDR3 DNA reads TGTGCCAGCAGCGTTACCGACAGGGTACAGGACACTGAAGCTTTCTTT. Translated, it gives CASSVTDRVQDTEAFF.

V and J are TRBV28 and TRBJ1-4, with D maybe TRBD1 (6 bases). Germline V lookup: CDR1 MDHEN, CDR2 SYDVKM. Deletions cut 11 bases from V and 8 bases from J, with 18 bases between. The CDR3 is made up of 13 amino acids. CDR3 loop: CAAKGGGNEKLFF. The CDR3 nucleotides read TGTGCCGCCAAGGGAGGGGGAAACGAAAAACTGTTTTTT.

This clonotype was recorded a few times. The chain recombines TRBV12-3 or TRBV12-4 with TRBJ1-2; D gene unclear. Trimming shortened V by 7 bases and J by 7 bases, and 13 bases separated the two germline ends. The CDR3 runs to 12 residues. The CDR3 region has the DNA TGTGCCAGCACCCCGGATGGGAGTGGCTACACCTTC. It specifies CASTPDGSGYTF.

The rearrangement joins TRBV7-2 to TRBJ1-4, with D hard to call. The CDR3 has 13 residues. The V end lost 1 base, the J end lost 7 bases, and 7 bases lay between the germline ends. Per the germline V gene, CDR1 is SGHTA and CDR2 is FQGNSA. The CDR3: CASSLGPGEKLFF. The CDR3 nucleotides are TGTGCCAGCAGCTTAGGGCCAGGTGAAAAACTGTTTTTT.

This clonotype was seen a handful of times. This rearrangement joins TRBV7-2 to TRBJ1-5; 9 bases are shared with TRBD1. Germline trimming cut 1 base from V and 6 bases from J; bases unmatched to any gene: 7. Germline V gene sequence: CDR1 SGHTA, CDR2 FQGNSA. This CDR3 has 16 amino acids. This CDR3 is CASSLVNGQGSQPQHF. CDR3 in DNA: TGTGCCAGCAGCTTAGTAAACGGACAGGGGAGTCAGCCCCAGCATTTT.

As to this clonotype: This sequence may be a read error, since a much larger clone differs from it by one base. This chain joins TRBV29-1 and TRBJ1-1; no clear D gene. Germline V gene data show CDR1 as SQVTM and CDR2 as ANQGSEA. The V end lost 1 base, the J end lost 2 bases, and 8 bases lay between the germline ends. The CDR3 runs to 13 residues. This chain's CDR3 is CSVEGEENTEAFF. The CDR3 DNA is TGCAGCGTTGAAGGGGAGGAAAACACTGAAGCTTTCTTT.

Only a few counts were recorded for this clonotype. The CDR3 coding sequence is TGTGCCACCAGTGATTTGGGGACAGCTTACGAGCAGTACTTC. It is translated as CATSDLGTAYEQYF. The V and J genes are TRBV24-1 and TRBJ2-7, with TRBD1 matching 7 bases. From germline, CDR1 is KGHDR and CDR2 SFDVKD. This CDR3 has 14 amino acids. The V segment lost 0 bases and the J segment 4 bases; nucleotides outside the gene matches: 2.

This clonotype came up a few times. V usage is TRBV19 and J usage is TRBJ1-5; D uncertain. This CDR3 region has 17 residues. V lost 1 base and J lost 3, with 16 bases in between. Germline V gene sequence: CDR1 LNHDA, CDR2 SQIVND (reference sequence). CDR3 DNA sequence: TGTGCCAGTAGTATAGGGAGGGTCGGGAATATCAATCAGCCCCAGCATTTT. The encoded protein is CASSIGRVGNINQPQHF.

This clonotype was observed many times. The rearrangement uses TRBV29-1 and TRBJ2-3, with a possible D match to TRBD1 (5 bases). The germline CDR1 and CDR2 sequences are SQVTM and ANQGSEA. The V and J ends lost 0 bases and 1 base respectively, with 20 bases between them. The CDR3 is made up of 18 amino acids. In DNA form, the CDR3 reads TGCAGCGTTGAAGAGACGGACAAGGCCCTAATGCGCACAGATACGCAGTATTTT. Amino acid sequence: CSVEETDKALMRTDTQYF.